These 8 T cell receptor beta chains share one sample of origin, sequenced in a study of blood T cell repertoires in COVID-19. Produced via immunoSEQ multiplex PCR; TCRdb's table is partial and in-frame only. The profile shows 100,000 or so clones, 80% to 90% of them singletons. Sequenced: peripheral blood. These TCRs come from a woman aged 25 to 39 with acute or convalescent COVID-19.

The V gene is TRBV28, the J gene TRBJ1-2; D is unresolved. The CDR3 contains 11 residues. Per germline, CDR1 MDHEN and CDR2 SYDVKM. Trimming cost V 4 bases and J 5 bases, with 5 bases left between them. CDR3 sequence reads: CASSYSYGYTF. The CDR3 nucleotides read TGTGCCAGCAGTTACTCGTATGGCTACACCTTC.

This chain uses TRBV7-9 with TRBJ1-6, with 9 bases identical to TRBD1. Germline CDR1 is SEHNR and CDR2 is FQNEAQ (reference sequence). The CDR3 has 16 residues. With 5 bases clipped from V and 10 bases from J, the junction kept 12 bases outside the gene matches. The CDR3 reads CASSLTGGQGSSPLHF. For the CDR3, the DNA is TGTGCCAGCAGCCTTACGGGGGGACAGGGTTCCTCACCCCTCCACTTT. The entire variable domain, with the rest obtained from reference TRBV7-9 and TRBJ1-6, is as follows: DTGVSQNPRHKITKRGQNVTFRCDPISEHNRLYWYRQTLGQGPEFLTYFQNEAQLEKSRLLSDRFSAERPKGSFSTLEIQRTEQGDSAMYLCASSLTGGQGSSPLHFGNGTRLTVT.

The gene calls are TRBV15 and TRBJ1-2; a possible D gene is TRBD1 (5 bases). Germline CDR1 reads LNHNV; CDR2 reads YYDKDF (reference sequence). The ends were cut back, 3 bases at V and 2 bases at J, with 13 bases in the middle. This CDR3 is built from 15 residues. DNA for the CDR3: TGTGCCACCAGCAGGGCTGGGACTGTCAACTATGGCTACACCTTC. It codes for CATSRAGTVNYGYTF.

The rearrangement joins TRBV9 to TRBJ1-6; D gene unclear. Trimming stripped 0 bases from V and 8 bases from J, with 12 bases between. The CDR3 spans 15 residues. Germline V CDR1 and CDR2: SGDLS, YYNGEE. CDR3 sequence reads: CASSVGQASDSPLHF. DNA of the CDR3: TGTGCCAGCAGCGTAGGGCAGGCCTCCGATTCACCCCTCCACTTT.

V and J are TRBV5-1 and TRBJ2-3; a weak D match, TRBD2 (7 bases). CDR3 length: 15 amino acids. V was trimmed by 0 bases and J by 2 bases, leaving 10 bases between them. Germline V gene lookup returns CDR1 SGHRS and CDR2 YFSETQ. Written as DNA, the CDR3 is TGCGCCAGCAGCTTGGCGGGGGGCTACACAGATACGCAGTATTTT. Its protein is CASSLAGGYTDTQYF. Drawing the rest from reference TRBV5-1 and TRBJ2-3, the complete variable domain is KAGVTQTPRYLIKTRGQQVTLSCSPISGHRSVSWYQQTPGQGLQFLFEYFSETQRNKGNFPGRFSGRQFSNSRSEMNVSTLELGDSALYLCASSLAGGYTDTQYFGPGTRLTVL.

This sequence joins TRBV19 and TRBJ2-7; TRBD1 matches at 10 bases. Germline CDR1 LNHDA, CDR2 SQIVND (reference sequence). The V and J ends lost 5 bases and 4 bases, in that order; junction bases with no gene match: 2. The CDR3 is made up of 13 amino acids. CDR3 amino acids: CASSADRGYEQYF. The CDR3 DNA follows: TGTGCCAGTAGTGCGGACAGGGGGTACGAGCAGTACTTC.

The chain employs TRBV3-1 (or the pseudogene TRBV3-2) and TRBJ1-2; 10 nucleotides agree with TRBD1. The CDR3 contains 15 residues. The germline gives CDR1 LGHDT, CDR2 YNNKEL (reference sequence). Trimming cost V 3 bases and J 6 bases; bases outside gene matches: 7. The CDR3 DNA is TGTGCCAGCAGCCAGAGACAGGGGGCTTTCGATGGCTACACCTTC. Its protein is CASSQRQGAFDGYTF.

The gene calls are TRBV9 and TRBJ2-5, with a weak D call TRBD1 (5 bases). The CDR3 consists of 13 residues. CDR1 and CDR2 (germline): SGDLS, YYNGEE. Trimming left V 4 bases short and J 5 bases short, with 12 bases between. This CDR3 reads CASSMGHWETQYF. CDR3 in DNA: TGTGCCAGCAGCATGGGGCACTGGGAGACCCAGTACTTC.